This TCR beta chain was found in a study of shared clonotypes between healthy human individuals. From CD4+ cells came CD45RA+ naive and CD45RA-negative memory subsets. Note on this clone: Its specificity is not known.

TCRdb's table, derived via immunoSEQ multiplex PCR, lists solely in-frame clones and lacks some. The table records a few million clones, under 97% of them present only once. J lost 0 bases, V lost 4 bases, and 6 bases had no gene match. This CDR3 has 16 amino acids. Germline V CDR1 and CDR2: MNHEY, SVGAGI. The study's findings and limits: Rarefaction curves obtained for sorted subsets showed sequencing incomplete despite large depth.

What was sequenced was naive CD4+ T cells sorted from blood. Subset: CD45RA+ positively selected. The receptor was derived from a man aged 18 to 30 in good health. The chain couples TRBV6-5 to TRBJ2-3, with 8 bases identical to TRBD2. CDR3 coding DNA: TGTGCCAGCAGTTCCCTCGGGGGGGCAAGCACAGATACGCAGTATTTT. This encodes CASSSLGGASTDTQYF.